This entry lists 6 T cell receptor beta chains sequenced from one sample in a study of CD8+ T cells in alopecia areata. It was cDNA, reverse transcribed from extracted RNA, that served as the sequencing template. Assay used: immunoSEQ multiplex PCR; TCRdb lists only in-frame clones, some missing. Of about 98,000 clones in the sample, 40% to 55% were seen once. Sequencing input: CD4+ T cells sorted from blood. Receptor source: a human donor with alopecia areata.

CDR3 protein: CASSLSARGYEQYF. The CDR3, as DNA: TGTGCCAGCAGTTTATCAGCCAGGGGTTACGAGCAGTACTTC. This chain joins TRBV27 and TRBJ2-7; the D gene is possibly TRBD1 (6 bases). Germline CDR1 reads MNHEY; CDR2 reads SMNVEV (reference sequence). This CDR3 contains 14 residues. V dropped 0 bases and J dropped 4 bases, with 10 bases sitting between them.

The V and J genes are TRBV29-1 and TRBJ2-7; 13 nucleotides line up with TRBD2. V shed 1 base and J 2 bases; nucleotides not matched to a gene: 14. From germline, CDR1 is SQVTM and CDR2 ANQGSEA. CDR3 length: 19 amino acids. Here the CDR3 reads CSVEVTVLAGGRPTYEQYF. In DNA, the CDR3 is TGCAGCGTTGAAGTTACTGTACTAGCGGGAGGGCGACCCACCTACGAGCAGTACTTC.

V usage is TRBV6-6 and J usage is TRBJ1-2; D possibly corresponds to TRBD1 (6 bases). CDR3 length equals 13 residues. The V and J ends lost 7 bases and 4 bases respectively, with 13 bases between them. CDR1 MNHNY and CDR2 SVGAGI come from the germline V gene (reference sequence). The CDR3 bases are TGTGCCAGCAATGTGTTGGGGGCCTATGGCTACACCTTC. The encoded protein is CASNVLGAYGYTF.

This clone was seen a handful of times. This chain connects TRBV5-6 to TRBJ2-1; tentatively, D is TRBD2 (5 bases). The ends were cut back, 5 bases at V and 6 bases at J, with 15 bases in the middle. CDR1 and CDR2 from the germline V gene are SGHDT and YYEEEE. This CDR3 is 14 amino acids long. The CDR3 DNA sequence: TGTGCCAGCAGTCCCTCCGCCGAGGGCAATGAGCAGTTCTTC. Its protein product is CASSPSAEGNEQFF.

This chain connects TRBV6-5 to TRBJ2-2; TRBD1 is a possible D gene (6 bases). This CDR3 is 13 amino acids long. Per the germline V gene, CDR1 is MNHEY and CDR2 is SVGAGI. The ends were cut back, 11 bases at V and 8 bases at J, with 18 bases in the middle. Here the CDR3 DNA reads TGTGCCGCCATGAGGGGGAAAGTGGGGGAGCTGTTTTTT. Protein sequence: CAAMRGKVGELFF.

This clone has a handful of counts. The rearrangement links TRBV29-1 to TRBJ1-1; no reliable D call. The CDR3 has 15 amino acids. Germline values: CDR1 SQVTM, CDR2 ANQGSEA. V lost 0 bases, J lost 11 bases, and 22 bases lay in between. CDR3 sequence reads: CSVEDLLVSRLMAFF. The CDR3 DNA is TGCAGCGTTGAAGATCTATTGGTGTCCAGACTGATGGCTTTCTTT.